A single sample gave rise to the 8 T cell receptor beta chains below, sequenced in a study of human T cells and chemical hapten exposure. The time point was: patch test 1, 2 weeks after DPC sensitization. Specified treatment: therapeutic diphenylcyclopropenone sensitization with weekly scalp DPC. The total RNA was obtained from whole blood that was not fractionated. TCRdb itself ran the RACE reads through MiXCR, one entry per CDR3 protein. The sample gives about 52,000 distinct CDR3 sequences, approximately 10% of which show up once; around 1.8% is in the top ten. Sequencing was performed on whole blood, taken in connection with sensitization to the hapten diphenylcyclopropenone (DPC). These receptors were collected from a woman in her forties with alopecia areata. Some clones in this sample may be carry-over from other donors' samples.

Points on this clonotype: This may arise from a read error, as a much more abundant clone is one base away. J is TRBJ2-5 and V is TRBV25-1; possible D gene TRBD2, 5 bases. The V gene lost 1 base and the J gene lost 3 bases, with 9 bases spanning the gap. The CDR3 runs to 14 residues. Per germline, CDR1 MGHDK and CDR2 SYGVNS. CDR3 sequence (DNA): TGTGCCAGCAGTGAATGGGCCGGGAAAGAGACCCAGTACTTC. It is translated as CASSEWAGKETQYF. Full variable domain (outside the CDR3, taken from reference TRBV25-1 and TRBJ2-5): EADIYQTPRYLVIGTGKKITLECSQTMGHDKMYWYQQDPGMELHLIHYSYGVNSTEKGDLSSESTVSRIRTEHFPLTLESARPSHTSQYLCASSEWAGKETQYFGPGTRLLVL.

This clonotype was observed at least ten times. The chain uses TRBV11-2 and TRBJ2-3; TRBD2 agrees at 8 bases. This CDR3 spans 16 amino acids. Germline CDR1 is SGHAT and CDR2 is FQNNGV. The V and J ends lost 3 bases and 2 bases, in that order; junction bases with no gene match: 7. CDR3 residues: CASSLLLAGITDTQYF. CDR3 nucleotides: TGTGCCAGCAGCTTGTTGCTAGCGGGCATCACAGATACGCAGTATTTT.

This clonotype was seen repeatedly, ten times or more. This chain's CDR3 is CASSPRLAGGTDTQYF. The CDR3 DNA reads TGTGCCAGCAGCCCCCGACTAGCGGGAGGAACAGATACGCAGTATTTT. The chain joins TRBV7-2 to TRBJ2-3; 13 bases align to TRBD2. This CDR3 has 16 residues. With V trimmed by 5 bases and J by 3 bases, 5 bases remained unmatched. Germline V CDR1 and CDR2: SGHTA, FQGNSA.

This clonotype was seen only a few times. The CDR3 DNA sequence: TGCAGTGGGGCGGGAGAGGTGGAGCAGTACTTC. Its translation is CSGAGEVEQYF. The V gene is TRBV20-1, the J gene TRBJ2-7; 7 bases align to TRBD2. This CDR3 comprises 11 residues. Germline V CDR1 and CDR2: DFQATT, SNEGSKA (reference sequence). V dropped 7 bases and J dropped 7; count of bases not matched to a gene: 7.

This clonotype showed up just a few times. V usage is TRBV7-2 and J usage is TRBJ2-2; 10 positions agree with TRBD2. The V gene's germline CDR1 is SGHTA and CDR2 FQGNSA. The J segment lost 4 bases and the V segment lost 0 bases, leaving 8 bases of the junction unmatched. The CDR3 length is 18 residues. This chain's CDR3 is CASSLAPPSGGGTGELFF. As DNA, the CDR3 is TGTGCCAGCAGCTTAGCACCCCCTAGCGGGGGCGGCACCGGGGAGCTGTTTTTT.

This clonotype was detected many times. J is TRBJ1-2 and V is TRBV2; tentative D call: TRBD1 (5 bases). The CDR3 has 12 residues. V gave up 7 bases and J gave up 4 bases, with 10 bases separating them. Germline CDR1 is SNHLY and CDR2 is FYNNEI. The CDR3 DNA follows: TGTGCCAGCACCGGGACCCCCTATGGCTACACCTTC. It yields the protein CASTGTPYGYTF.

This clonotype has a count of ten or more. The CDR3 DNA is TGTGCCAGCTTTAAGGGGGCGTTTGGGGCCAACGTCCTGACTTTC. Its protein product is CASFKGAFGANVLTF. J is TRBJ2-6 and V is TRBV6-2 or TRBV6-3; 7 bases line up with TRBD1. Germline CDR1 reads MNHEY; CDR2 reads SVGEGT. Unmatched junction bases numbered 7, after V lost 8 bases and J lost 3 bases. This CDR3 is 15 amino acids long.

The CDR3 region has the DNA TGTGCCATCAGCCAGGGACCTCCACTTTACGAGCAGTACTTC. Translated, it gives CAISQGPPLYEQYF. The V gene is TRBV10-3, the J gene TRBJ2-7, with D perhaps matching TRBD1 or TRBD2 (5 bases each). The germline gives CDR1 ENHRY, CDR2 SYGVKD. The CDR3 length is 14 residues. V was cut by 6 bases and J by 4 bases, with 16 bases left in between.